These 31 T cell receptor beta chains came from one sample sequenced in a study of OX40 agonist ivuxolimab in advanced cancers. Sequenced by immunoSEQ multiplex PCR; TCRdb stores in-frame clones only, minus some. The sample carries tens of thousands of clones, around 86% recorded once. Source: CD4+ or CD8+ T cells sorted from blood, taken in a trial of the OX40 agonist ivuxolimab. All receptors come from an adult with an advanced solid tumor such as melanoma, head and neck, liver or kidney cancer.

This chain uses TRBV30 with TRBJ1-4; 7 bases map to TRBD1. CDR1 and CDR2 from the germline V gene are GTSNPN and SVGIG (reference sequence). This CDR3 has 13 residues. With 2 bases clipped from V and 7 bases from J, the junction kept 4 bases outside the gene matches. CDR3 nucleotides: TGTGCCTGGAGTCAGCGGACAGGTGAAAAACTGTTTTTT. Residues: CAWSQRTGEKLFF.

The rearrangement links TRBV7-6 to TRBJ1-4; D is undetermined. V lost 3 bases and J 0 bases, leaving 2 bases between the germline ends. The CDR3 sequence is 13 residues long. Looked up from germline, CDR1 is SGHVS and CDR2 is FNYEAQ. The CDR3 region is CASSFATNEKLFF. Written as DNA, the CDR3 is TGTGCCAGCAGCTTTGCAACTAATGAAAAACTGTTTTTT.

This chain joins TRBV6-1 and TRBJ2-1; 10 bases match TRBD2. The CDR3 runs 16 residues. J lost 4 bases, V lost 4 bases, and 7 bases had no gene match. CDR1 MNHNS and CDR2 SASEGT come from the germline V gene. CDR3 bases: TGTGCCAGCAGTGGTGGGGCTAGCGGGAGTTACAATGAGCAGTTCTTC. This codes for CASSGGASGSYNEQFF.

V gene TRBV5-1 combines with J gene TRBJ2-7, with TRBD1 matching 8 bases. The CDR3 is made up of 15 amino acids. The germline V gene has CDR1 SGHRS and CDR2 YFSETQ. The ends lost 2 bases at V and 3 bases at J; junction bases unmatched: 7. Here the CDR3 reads CASSLGQGEFYEQYF. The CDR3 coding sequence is TGCGCCAGCAGCTTAGGACAGGGAGAATTCTACGAGCAGTACTTC.

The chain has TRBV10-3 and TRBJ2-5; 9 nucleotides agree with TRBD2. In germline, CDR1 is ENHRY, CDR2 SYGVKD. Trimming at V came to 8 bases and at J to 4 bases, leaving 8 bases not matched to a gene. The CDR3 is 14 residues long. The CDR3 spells CAIALVAGVETQYF. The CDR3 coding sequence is TGTGCCATCGCTCTGGTAGCGGGAGTAGAGACCCAGTACTTC.

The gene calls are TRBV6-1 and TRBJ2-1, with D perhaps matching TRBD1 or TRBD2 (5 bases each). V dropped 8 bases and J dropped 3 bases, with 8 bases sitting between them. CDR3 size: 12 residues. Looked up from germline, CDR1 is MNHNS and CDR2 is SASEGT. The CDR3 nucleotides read TGTGCCAGCCGGGACGTCTACAATGAGCAGTTCTTC. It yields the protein CASRDVYNEQFF.

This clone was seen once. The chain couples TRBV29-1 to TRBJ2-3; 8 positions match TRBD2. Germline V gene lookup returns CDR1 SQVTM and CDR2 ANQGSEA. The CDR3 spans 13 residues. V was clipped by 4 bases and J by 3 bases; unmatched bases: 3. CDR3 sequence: CSVAGGPTDTQYF. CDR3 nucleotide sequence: TGCAGCGTTGCGGGGGGGCCAACAGATACGCAGTATTTT.

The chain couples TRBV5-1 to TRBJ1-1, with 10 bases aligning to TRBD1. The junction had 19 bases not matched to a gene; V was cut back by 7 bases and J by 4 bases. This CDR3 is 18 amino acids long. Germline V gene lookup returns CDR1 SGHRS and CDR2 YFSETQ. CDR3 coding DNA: TGCGCCAGCTCCATTAACTCGGGACAGGGGAAAATTGGCACTGAAGCTTTCTTT. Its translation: CASSINSGQGKIGTEAFF.

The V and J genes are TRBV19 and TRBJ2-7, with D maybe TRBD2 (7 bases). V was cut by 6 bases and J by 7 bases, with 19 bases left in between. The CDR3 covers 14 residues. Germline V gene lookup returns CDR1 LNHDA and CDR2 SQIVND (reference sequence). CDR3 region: CASRLTGPGGEQYF. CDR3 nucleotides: TGTGCCAGTAGACTGACAGGCCCCGGGGGGGAGCAGTACTTC.

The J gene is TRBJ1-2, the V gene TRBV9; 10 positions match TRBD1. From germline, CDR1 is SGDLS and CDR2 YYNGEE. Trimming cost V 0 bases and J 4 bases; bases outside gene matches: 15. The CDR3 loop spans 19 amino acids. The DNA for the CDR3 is TGTGCCAGCAGCGTAGGGCCTGATAGACAGGGGGCGCTTGGCTATGGCTACACCTTC. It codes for CASSVGPDRQGALGYGYTF.

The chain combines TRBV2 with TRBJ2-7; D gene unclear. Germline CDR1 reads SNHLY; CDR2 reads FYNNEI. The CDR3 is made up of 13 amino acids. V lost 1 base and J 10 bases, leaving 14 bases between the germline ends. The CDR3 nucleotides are TGTGCCAGCAGTGAAGGGTCATTGCGGCTTCAGTACTTC. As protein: CASSEGSLRLQYF. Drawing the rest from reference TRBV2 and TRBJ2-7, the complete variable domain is EPEVTQTPSHQVTQMGQEVILRCVPISNHLYFYWYRQILGQKVEFLVSFYNNEISEKSEIFDDQFSVERPDGSNFTLKIRSTKLEDSAMYFCASSEGSLRLQYFGPGTRLTVT.

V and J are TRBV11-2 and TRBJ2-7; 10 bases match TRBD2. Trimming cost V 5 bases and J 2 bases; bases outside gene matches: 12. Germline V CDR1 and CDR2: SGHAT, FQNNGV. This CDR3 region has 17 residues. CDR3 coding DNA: TGTGCCAGCAGCGCCACCATGACTAGCGGGTCCCCCTACGAGCAGTACTTC. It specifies CASSATMTSGSPYEQYF.

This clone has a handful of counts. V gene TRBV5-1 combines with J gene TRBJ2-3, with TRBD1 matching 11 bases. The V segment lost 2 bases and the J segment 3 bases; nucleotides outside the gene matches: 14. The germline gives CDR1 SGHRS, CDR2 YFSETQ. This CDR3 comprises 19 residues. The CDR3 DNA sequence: TGCGCCAGCAGCTTCTTTCCGGGACAGGGGGACAGTAAAACAGATACGCAGTATTTT. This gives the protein CASSFFPGQGDSKTDTQYF.

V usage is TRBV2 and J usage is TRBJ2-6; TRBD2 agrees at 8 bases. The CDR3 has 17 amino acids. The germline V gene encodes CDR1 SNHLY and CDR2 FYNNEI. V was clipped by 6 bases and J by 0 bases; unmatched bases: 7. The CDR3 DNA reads TGTGCCAGCAGGGGACTAGAGAGGGCCTCTGGGGCCAACGTCCTGACTTTC. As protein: CASRGLERASGANVLTF. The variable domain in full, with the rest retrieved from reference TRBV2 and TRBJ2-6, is EPEVTQTPSHQVTQMGQEVILRCVPISNHLYFYWYRQILGQKVEFLVSFYNNEISEKSEIFDDQFSVERPDGSNFTLKIRSTKLEDSAMYFCASRGLERASGANVLTFGAGSRLTVL.

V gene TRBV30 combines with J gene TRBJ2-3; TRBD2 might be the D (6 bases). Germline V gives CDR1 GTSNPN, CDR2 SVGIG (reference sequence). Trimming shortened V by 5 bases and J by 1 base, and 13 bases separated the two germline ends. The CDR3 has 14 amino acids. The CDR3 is CAWADYTRTDTQYF. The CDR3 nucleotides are TGTGCCTGGGCGGACTACACCCGCACAGATACGCAGTATTTT.

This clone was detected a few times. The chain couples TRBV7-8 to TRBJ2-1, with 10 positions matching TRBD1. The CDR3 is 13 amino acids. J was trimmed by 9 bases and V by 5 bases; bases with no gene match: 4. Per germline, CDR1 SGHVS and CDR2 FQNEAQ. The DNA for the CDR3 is TGTGCCAGCAGCCGGGACAGGGGAGGTGAGCAGTTCTTC. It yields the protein CASSRDRGGEQFF.

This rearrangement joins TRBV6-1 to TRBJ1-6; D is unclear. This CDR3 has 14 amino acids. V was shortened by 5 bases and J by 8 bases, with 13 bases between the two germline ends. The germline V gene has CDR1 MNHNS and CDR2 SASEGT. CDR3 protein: CASSLQRTDSPLHF. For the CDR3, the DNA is TGTGCCAGCAGTCTACAGAGGACGGATTCACCCCTCCACTTT.

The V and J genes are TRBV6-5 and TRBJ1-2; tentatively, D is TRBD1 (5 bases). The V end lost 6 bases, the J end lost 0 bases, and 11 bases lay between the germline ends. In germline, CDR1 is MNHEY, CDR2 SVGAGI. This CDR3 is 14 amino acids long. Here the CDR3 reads CASRGELANYGYTF. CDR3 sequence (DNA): TGTGCCAGCAGGGGGGAACTAGCTAACTATGGCTACACCTTC.

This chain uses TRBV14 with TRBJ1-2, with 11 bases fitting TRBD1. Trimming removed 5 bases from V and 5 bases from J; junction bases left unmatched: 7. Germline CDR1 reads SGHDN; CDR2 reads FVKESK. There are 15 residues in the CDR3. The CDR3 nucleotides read TGTGCCAGCAGCGTTGCGGACAGGGGGCCATATGGCTACACCTTC. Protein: CASSVADRGPYGYTF.

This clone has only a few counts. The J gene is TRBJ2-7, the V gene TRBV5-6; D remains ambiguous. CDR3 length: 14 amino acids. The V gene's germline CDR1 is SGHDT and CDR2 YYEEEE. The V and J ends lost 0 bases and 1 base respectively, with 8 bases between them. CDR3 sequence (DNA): TGTGCCAGCAGCTTGGGGTCGATTTCCTACGAGCAGTACTTC. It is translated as CASSLGSISYEQYF.

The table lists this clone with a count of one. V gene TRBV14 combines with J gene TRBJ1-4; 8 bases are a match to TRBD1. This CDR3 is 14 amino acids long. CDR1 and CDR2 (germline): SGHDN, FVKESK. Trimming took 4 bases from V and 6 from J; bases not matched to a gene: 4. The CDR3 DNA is TGTGCCAGCAGCCGCGACAGGGGAGATGAAAAACTGTTTTTT. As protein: CASSRDRGDEKLFF.

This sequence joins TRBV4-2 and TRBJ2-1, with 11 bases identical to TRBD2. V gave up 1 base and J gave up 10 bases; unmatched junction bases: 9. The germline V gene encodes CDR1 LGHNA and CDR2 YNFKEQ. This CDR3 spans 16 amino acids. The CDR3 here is CASSQAGLAGVLEQFF. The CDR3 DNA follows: TGTGCCAGCAGCCAAGCCGGACTAGCGGGTGTTTTGGAGCAGTTCTTC.

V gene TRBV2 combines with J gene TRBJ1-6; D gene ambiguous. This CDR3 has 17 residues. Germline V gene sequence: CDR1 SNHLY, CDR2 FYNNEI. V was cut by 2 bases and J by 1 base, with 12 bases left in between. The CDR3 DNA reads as TGTGCCAGCAGTGAACTGGGCAGCCTATCCTATAATTCACCCCTCCACTTT. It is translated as CASSELGSLSYNSPLHF.

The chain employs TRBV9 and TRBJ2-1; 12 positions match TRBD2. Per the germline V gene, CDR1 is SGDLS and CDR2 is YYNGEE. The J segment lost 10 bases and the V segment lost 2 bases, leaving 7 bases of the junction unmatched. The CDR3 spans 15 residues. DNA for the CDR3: TGTGCCAGCAGCGTCCGACTAGCGGGAGCCGGGGAGCAGTTCTTC. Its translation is CASSVRLAGAGEQFF.

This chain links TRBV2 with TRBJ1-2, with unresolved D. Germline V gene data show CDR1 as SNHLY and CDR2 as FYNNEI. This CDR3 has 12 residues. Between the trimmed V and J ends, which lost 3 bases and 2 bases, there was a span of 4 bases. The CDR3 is CASSEDNYGYTF. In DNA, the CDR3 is TGTGCCAGCAGTGAGGACAACTATGGCTACACCTTC. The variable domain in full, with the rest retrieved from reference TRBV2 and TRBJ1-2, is EPEVTQTPSHQVTQMGQEVILRCVPISNHLYFYWYRQILGQKVEFLVSFYNNEISEKSEIFDDQFSVERPDGSNFTLKIRSTKLEDSAMYFCASSEDNYGYTFGSGTRLTVV.

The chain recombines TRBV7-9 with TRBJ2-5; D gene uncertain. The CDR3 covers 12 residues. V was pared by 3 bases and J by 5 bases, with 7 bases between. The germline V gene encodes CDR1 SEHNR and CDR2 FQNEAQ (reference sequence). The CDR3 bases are TGTGCCAGCAGCTTGGGTATGGAGACCCAGTACTTC. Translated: CASSLGMETQYF.

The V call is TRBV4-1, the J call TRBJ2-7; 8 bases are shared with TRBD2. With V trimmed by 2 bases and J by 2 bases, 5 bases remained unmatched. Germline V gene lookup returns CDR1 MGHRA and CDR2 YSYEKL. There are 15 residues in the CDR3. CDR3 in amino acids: CASSQTSGATYEQYF. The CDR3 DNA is TGCGCCAGCAGCCAAACTAGCGGCGCAACCTACGAGCAGTACTTC.

As DNA, the CDR3 is TGTGCCAGCAGTTACTCGGAGAGCTCCTACGAGCAGTACTTC. Residues: CASSYSESSYEQYF. The genes are TRBV6-5 and TRBJ2-5; D not resolved. The closer fit of TRBJ2-7 to the DNA end suggests the J call may be wrong. The CDR3 length is 14 residues. Per the germline V gene, CDR1 is MNHEY and CDR2 is SVGAGI.

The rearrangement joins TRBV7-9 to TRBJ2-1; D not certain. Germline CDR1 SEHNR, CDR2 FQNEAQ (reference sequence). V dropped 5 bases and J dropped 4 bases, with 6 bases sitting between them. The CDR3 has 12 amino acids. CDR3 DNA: TGTGCCAGCAGCCGTGGGTACAATGAGCAGTTCTTC. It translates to CASSRGYNEQFF.

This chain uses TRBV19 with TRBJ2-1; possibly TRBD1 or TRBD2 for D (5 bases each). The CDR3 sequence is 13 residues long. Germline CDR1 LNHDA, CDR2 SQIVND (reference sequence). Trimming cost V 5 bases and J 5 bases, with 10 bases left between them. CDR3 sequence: CASSVQGHNEQFF. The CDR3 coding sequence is TGTGCCAGTAGTGTTCAGGGACACAATGAGCAGTTCTTC.

In DNA, the CDR3 is TGTGCCAGCAGGAGGAGCGGGGCTACCGGGGCCAACGTCCTGACTTTC. The encoded protein is CASRRSGATGANVLTF. The genes are TRBV5-4 and TRBJ2-6; 7 bases are a match to TRBD2. Trimming at V came to 5 bases and at J to 4 bases, leaving 9 bases not matched to a gene. CDR1 is SGHNT and CDR2 is YYREEE in the germline V gene (reference sequence). This CDR3 comprises 16 residues.